These 3 T cell receptor beta chains came from one sample sequenced in a study of shared clonotypes between healthy human individuals. Terminally differentiated effector memory CD45RA+ cells were left out of the naive CD8 fraction, which was CD45RO-negative and positively selected for CCR7. Here immunoSEQ multiplex PCR was the method, and the copy in TCRdb shows in-frame clones only, minus some. The data hold around 2,000,000 clones, with roughly 91% observed a single time. Source material: naive CD8+ T cells from PBMCs. The receptor source for this set is a man aged 18 to 29 in good health. Some clones in this sample may be carry-over from other donors' samples.

This clone was recorded only once. The CDR3 DNA follows: TGTGCCAGCAGTCCAGACAGGGCGGAGACCCAGTACTTC. This sequence encodes CASSPDRAETQYF. The genes are TRBV7-9 and TRBJ2-5; 7 bases fit TRBD1. Germline V gene data show CDR1 as SEHNR and CDR2 as FQNEAQ (reference sequence). V shed 6 bases, J shed 5 bases, and the junction held 6 bases outside the gene matches. This CDR3 is built from 13 residues.

The chain employs TRBV4-1 and TRBJ2-7; D tentatively reads TRBD1 or TRBD2 (6 bases each). V was cut by 3 bases and J by 2 bases, with 14 bases left in between. CDR3 length equals 15 residues. The germline CDR1 and CDR2 sequences are MGHRA and YSYEKL. The DNA of the CDR3 is TGCGCCAGCAGCCAGCAGCCAGGGGAGGCCTACGAGCAGTACTTC. Protein product: CASSQQPGEAYEQYF.

The chain couples TRBV5-1 to TRBJ1-3; 7 positions agree with TRBD1. V trimming: 4 bases; J trimming: 0 bases; junction bases outside the gene matches: 10. CDR3 length equals 17 residues. CDR1 is SGHRS, CDR2 YFSETQ, per germline. CDR3 sequence: CASSLQGRESSGNTIYF. For the CDR3, the DNA is TGCGCCAGCAGCCTACAGGGGCGGGAATCCTCTGGAAACACCATATATTTT.